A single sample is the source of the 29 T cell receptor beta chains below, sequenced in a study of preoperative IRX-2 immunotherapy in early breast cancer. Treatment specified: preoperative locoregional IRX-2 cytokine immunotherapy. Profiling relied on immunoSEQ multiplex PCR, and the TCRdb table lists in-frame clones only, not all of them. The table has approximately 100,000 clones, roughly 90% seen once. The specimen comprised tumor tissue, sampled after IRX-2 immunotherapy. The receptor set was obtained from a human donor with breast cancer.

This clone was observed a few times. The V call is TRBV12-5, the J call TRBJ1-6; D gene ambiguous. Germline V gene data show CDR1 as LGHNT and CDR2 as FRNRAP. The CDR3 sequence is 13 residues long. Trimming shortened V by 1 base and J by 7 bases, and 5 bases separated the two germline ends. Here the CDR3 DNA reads TGTGCTAGTGGTTTGGGTCCGAATTCACCCCTCCACTTT. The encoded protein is CASGLGPNSPLHF.

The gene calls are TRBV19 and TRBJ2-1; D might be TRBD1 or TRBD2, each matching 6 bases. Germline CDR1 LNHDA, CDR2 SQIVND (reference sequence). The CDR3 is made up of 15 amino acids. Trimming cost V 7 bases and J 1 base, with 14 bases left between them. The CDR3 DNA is TGTGCCAGTATCTCGAGAGGGGGGTCCTACAATGAGCAGTTCTTC. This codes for CASISRGGSYNEQFF.

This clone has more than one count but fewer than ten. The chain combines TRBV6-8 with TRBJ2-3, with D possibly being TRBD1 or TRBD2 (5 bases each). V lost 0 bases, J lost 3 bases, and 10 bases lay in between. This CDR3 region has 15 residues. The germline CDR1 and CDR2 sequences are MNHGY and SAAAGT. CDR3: CASSYSRGGTDTQYF. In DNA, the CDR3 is TGTGCCAGCAGTTACTCGAGGGGCGGGACAGATACGCAGTATTTT.

CDR3 region: CASSLNDRFYGYTF. In DNA, the CDR3 is TGTGCCAGCAGTTTAAACGACCGCTTCTATGGCTACACCTTC. The J gene is TRBJ1-2, the V gene TRBV28; no reliable D call. V was pared by 2 bases and J by 4 bases, with 11 bases between. CDR3 size: 14 residues. Germline CDR1 and CDR2: MDHEN and SYDVKM.

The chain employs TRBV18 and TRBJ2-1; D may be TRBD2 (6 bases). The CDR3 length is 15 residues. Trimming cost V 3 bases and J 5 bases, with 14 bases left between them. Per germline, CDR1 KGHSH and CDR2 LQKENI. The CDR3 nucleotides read TGTGCCAGCTCACCCGGCGGGACCCGCGACAATGAGCAGTTCTTC. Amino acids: CASSPGGTRDNEQFF.

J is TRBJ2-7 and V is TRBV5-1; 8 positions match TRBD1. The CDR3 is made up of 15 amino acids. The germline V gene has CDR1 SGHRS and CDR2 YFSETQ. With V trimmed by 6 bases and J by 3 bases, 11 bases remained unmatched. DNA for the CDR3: TGCGCCAGCAACCCTTCGGGACAGGTAGGCTACGAGCAGTACTTC. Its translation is CASNPSGQVGYEQYF.

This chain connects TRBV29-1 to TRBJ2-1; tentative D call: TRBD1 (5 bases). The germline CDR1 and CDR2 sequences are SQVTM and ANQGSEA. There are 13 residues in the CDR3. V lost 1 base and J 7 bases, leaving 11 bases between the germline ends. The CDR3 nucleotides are TGCAGCGTTGAAGGGTTTGGGGCGAATGAGCAGTTCTTC. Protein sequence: CSVEGFGANEQFF.

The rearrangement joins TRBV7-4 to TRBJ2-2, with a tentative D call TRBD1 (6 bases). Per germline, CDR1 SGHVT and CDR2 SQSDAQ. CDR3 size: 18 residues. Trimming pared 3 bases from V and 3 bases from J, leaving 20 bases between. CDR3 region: CASSFPPHTGLDTGELFF. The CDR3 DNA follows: TGTGCCAGCAGCTTCCCCCCCCACACAGGGCTGGACACCGGGGAGCTGTTTTTT.

The CDR3 sequence: CASSLASSNTEAFF. The CDR3 DNA follows: TGCGCCAGCAGCTTGGCCAGCAGTAACACTGAAGCTTTCTTT. The chain employs TRBV5-1 and TRBJ1-1; D is uncertain. V was trimmed by 0 bases and J by 2 bases, leaving 8 bases between them. The CDR3 consists of 14 residues. The germline V gene encodes CDR1 SGHRS and CDR2 YFSETQ.

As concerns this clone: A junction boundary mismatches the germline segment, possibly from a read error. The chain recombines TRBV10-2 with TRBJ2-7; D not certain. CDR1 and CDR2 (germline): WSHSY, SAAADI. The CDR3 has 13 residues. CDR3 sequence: CASSESGWSLTRF. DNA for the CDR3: TGCGCCAGCAGTGAGTCAGGGTGGTCCCTAACCCGCTTC.

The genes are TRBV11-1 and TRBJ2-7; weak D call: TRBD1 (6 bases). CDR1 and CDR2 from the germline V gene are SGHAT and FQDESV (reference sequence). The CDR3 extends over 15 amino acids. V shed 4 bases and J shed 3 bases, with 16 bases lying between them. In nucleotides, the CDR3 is TGTGCCAGCAGCTCCTGGACAGAGGGAAACTACGAGCAGTACTTC. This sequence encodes CASSSWTEGNYEQYF.

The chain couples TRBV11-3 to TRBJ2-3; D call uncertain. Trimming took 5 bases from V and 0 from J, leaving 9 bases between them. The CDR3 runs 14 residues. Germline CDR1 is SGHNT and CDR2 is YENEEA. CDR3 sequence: CASSPTSSTDTQYF. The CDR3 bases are TGTGCCAGCAGCCCCACTTCGAGCACAGATACGCAGTATTTT.

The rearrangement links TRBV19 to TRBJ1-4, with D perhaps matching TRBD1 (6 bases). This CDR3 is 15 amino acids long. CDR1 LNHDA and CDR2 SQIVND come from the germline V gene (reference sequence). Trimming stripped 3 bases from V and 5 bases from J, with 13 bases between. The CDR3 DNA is TGTGCCAGTAGTATCAGACAGGAGCAAAATGAAAAACTGTTTTTT. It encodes CASSIRQEQNEKLFF.

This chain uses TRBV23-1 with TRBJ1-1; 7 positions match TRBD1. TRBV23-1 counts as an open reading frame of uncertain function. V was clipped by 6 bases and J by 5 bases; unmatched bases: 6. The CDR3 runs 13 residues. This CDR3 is CASSPTGITEAFF. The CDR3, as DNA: TGCGCCAGCAGCCCGACAGGGATAACTGAAGCTTTCTTT.

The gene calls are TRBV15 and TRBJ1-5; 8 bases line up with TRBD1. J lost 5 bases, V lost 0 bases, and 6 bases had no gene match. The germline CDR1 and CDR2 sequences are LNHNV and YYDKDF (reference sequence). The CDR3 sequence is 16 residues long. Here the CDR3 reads CATSRDLSGGHQPQHF. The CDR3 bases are TGTGCCACCAGCAGAGATCTTTCAGGGGGCCATCAGCCCCAGCATTTT.

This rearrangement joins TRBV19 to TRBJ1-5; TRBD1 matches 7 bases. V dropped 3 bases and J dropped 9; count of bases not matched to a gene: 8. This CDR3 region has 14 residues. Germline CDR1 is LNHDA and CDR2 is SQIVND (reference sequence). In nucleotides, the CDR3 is TGTGCCAGTAGTATCGGACAGGAGGTTTGGCCCCAGCATTTT. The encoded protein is CASSIGQEVWPQHF.

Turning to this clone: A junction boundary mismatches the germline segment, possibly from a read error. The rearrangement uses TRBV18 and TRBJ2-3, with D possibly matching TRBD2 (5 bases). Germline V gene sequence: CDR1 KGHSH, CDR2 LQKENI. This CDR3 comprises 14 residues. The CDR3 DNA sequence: TGTGCCAGCTCACCACCGGCTAGCAAAGATACGCAGTATTTT. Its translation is CASSPPASKDTQYF.

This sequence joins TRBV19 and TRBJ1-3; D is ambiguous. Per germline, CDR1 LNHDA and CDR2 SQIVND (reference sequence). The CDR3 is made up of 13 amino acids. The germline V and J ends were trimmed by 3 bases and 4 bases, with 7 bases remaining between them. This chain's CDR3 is CASSIQDGNTIYF. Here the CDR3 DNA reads TGTGCCAGTAGTATTCAGGACGGAAACACCATATATTTT. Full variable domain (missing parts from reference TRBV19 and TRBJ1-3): DGGITQSPKYLFRKEGQNVTLSCEQNLNHDAMYWYRQDPGQGLRLIYYSQIVNDFQKGDIAEGYSVSREKKESFPLTVTSAQKNPTAFYLCASSIQDGNTIYFGEGSWLTVV.

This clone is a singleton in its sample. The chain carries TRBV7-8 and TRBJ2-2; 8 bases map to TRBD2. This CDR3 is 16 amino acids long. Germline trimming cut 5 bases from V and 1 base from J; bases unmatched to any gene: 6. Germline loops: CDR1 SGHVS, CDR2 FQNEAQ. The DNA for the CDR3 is TGTGCCAGCAGCAGAGCTAGCGGGTTGAACACCGGGGAGCTGTTTTTT. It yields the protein CASSRASGLNTGELFF.

CDR3 in amino acids: CASSFMTGGNEQFF. CDR3 nucleotides: TGTGCCAGTAGTTTTATGACAGGGGGAAATGAGCAGTTCTTC. This rearrangement joins TRBV19 to TRBJ2-1; 9 positions agree with TRBD1. Germline CDR1 reads LNHDA; CDR2 reads SQIVND (reference sequence). V trimming: 5 bases; J trimming: 7 bases; junction bases outside the gene matches: 6. This CDR3 has 14 residues.

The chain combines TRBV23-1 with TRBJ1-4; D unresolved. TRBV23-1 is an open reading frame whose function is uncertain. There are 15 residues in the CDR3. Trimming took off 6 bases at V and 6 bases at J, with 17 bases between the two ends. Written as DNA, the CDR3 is TGCGCCAGCAGCTACCTAGAGGGAATGGATGAAAAACTGTTTTTT. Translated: CASSYLEGMDEKLFF.

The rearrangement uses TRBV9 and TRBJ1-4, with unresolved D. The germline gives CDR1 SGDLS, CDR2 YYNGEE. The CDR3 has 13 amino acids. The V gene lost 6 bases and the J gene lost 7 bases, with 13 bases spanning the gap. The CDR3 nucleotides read TGTGCCAGCACCCCCCTGGAGGGTGAAAAACTGTTTTTT. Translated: CASTPLEGEKLFF.

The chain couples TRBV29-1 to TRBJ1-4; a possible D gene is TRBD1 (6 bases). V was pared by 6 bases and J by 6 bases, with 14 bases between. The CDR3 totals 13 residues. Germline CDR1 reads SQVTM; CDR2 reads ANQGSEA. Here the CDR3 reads CSVLDRSDEKLFF. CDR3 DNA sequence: TGCAGCGTCTTAGACAGGTCCGATGAAAAACTGTTTTTT.

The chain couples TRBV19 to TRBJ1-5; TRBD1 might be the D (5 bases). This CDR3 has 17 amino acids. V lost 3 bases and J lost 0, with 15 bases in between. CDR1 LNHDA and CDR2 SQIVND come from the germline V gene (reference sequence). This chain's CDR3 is CASSMGVRGDSNQPQHF. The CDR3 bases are TGTGCCAGTAGTATGGGTGTGAGGGGTGATAGCAATCAGCCCCAGCATTTT.

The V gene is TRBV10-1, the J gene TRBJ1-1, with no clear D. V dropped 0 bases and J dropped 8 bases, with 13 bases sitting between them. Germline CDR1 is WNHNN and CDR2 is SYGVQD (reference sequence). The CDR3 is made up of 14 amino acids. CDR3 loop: CASSESRKSAEAFF. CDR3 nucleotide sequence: TGCGCCAGCAGTGAGTCGAGGAAGTCAGCGGAAGCTTTCTTT.

CDR3 loop: CASSQDGGGAGQETQYF. For the CDR3, the DNA is TGCGCCAGCAGCCAAGATGGCGGGGGGGCCGGGCAAGAGACCCAGTACTTC. The chain recombines TRBV1 with TRBJ2-5; TRBD2, as called in the table, went unchecked against the DNA. TRBV1 is a pseudogene locus. The CDR3 runs to 17 residues.

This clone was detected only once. CDR3: CASSRRENQPQHF. The CDR3 DNA sequence: TGTGCCAGCAGTCGCAGGGAAAATCAGCCCCAGCATTTT. This sequence joins TRBV16 and TRBJ1-5, with TRBD1 as a possible D gene (5 bases). Looked up from germline, CDR1 is KGHSY and CDR2 is FQNENV. CDR3 length equals 13 residues. Trimming removed 6 bases from V and 4 bases from J, with 10 bases in between.

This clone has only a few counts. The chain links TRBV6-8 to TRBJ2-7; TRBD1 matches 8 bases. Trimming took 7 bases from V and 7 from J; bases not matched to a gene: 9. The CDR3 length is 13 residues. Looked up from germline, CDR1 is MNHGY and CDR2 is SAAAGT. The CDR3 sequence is CASNPQGAREQYF. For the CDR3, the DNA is TGTGCCAGCAACCCGCAGGGGGCTCGTGAGCAGTACTTC.

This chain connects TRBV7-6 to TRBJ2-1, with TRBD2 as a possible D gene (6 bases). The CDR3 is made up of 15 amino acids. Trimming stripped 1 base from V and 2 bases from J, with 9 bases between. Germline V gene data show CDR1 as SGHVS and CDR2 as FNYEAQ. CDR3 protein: CASSLVTRTYNEQFF. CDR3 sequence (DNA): TGTGCCAGCAGCTTAGTGACTAGGACCTACAATGAGCAGTTCTTC.